Sequencing of this T cell receptor (beta chain) was carried out in a study of T-cell reconstitution after alpha-beta-depleted transplantation in children. Study observations and caveats: Expanded clones from the graft, numbering several hundred, reportedly supplied alpha-beta T cells about two months after transplant.

In this sample, this clonotype turned up many times. Its antigen is not known. The CDR3 is 14 residues long. CDR1 and CDR2 (germline): MDHEN, SYDVKM. J was trimmed by 8 bases and V by 8 bases; bases with no gene match: 11. As it was prepared, the TCRbeta library received unique molecular identifiers. TCRdb passed the PCR reads through MiXCR, listing each CDR3 protein once. The sample lists some 220,000 distinct CDR3 sequences; around 9.9% were seen once. The material sequenced was PBMCs, taken before TCRalphabeta/CD19-depleted stem cell transplant. The V call is TRBV28, the J call TRBJ2-1; TRBD2 agrees at 8 bases. This sequence was found in a child under two years old with acute myeloid leukemia, due to receive a stem cell transplant. The CDR3 loop reads CASAHQLAVHEQFF. In DNA form, the CDR3 reads TGTGCCAGCGCCCACCAACTAGCGGTCCATGAGCAGTTCTTC.